This TCR beta chain was captured by sequencing in a study of graft-versus-host responses after intestinal transplantation. Overall study context: Anti-thymocyte globulin induction was given to all recipients, followed by tacrolimus and steroids for around three years.

Worth noting for this clone: What it recognizes is unknown.

The trim removed 1 base at V and 3 bases at J, leaving 6 bases unmatched. Germline CDR1 MDHEN, CDR2 SYDVKM. This CDR3 has 16 amino acids. Whole-study results and caveats: Present in recipient marrow, GvH clones included some that appeared first in ileum or blood. Within the allografts of patients who had graft-donor T cell macrochimerism, graft-versus-host to host-versus-graft clonal ratios were high.

Assay used: immunoSEQ multiplex PCR; TCRdb lists only in-frame clones, some missing. The sample contains roughly 110,000 clones, more than 85% of which appear only once. The chain links TRBV28 to TRBJ1-5; 7 positions agree with TRBD1. The receptor's source is a human donor who was the organ donor for an intestinal transplant. This specimen was unstimulated CD8+ T cells sorted from spleen or lymph node cells, taken before transplant. The CDR3 here is CASSLFATGLNQPQHF. The DNA for the CDR3 is TGTGCCAGCAGTTTATTCGCGACAGGGCTCAATCAGCCCCAGCATTTT.